The present entry profiles one TCR beta chain with its context. Sequencing used immunoSEQ v3. Profiled with immunoSEQ multiplex PCR; TCRdb holds only in-frame clones, not every one. The sample includes roughly 16,000 clones, around 86% of them seen just once. As to time point: pre-treatment sample, taken before nivolumab and TIL therapy. V lost 0 bases to trimming and J lost 7 bases, with 10 bases between them. CDR1 and CDR2 (germline): ENHRY, SYGVKD. The CDR3 consists of 14 residues. The data belong to a study of TIL therapy for anti-PD-1-resistant metastatic lung cancer. This TCR came from a person aged 30 to 80 with non-small cell lung cancer. This sample comprised blood, obtained at baseline. V usage is TRBV10-3 and J usage is TRBJ2-4, with no clear D. The CDR3: CAISESKVGNIQYF. The CDR3 nucleotides read TGTGCCATCAGTGAGTCTAAAGTAGGGAACATTCAGTACTTC.